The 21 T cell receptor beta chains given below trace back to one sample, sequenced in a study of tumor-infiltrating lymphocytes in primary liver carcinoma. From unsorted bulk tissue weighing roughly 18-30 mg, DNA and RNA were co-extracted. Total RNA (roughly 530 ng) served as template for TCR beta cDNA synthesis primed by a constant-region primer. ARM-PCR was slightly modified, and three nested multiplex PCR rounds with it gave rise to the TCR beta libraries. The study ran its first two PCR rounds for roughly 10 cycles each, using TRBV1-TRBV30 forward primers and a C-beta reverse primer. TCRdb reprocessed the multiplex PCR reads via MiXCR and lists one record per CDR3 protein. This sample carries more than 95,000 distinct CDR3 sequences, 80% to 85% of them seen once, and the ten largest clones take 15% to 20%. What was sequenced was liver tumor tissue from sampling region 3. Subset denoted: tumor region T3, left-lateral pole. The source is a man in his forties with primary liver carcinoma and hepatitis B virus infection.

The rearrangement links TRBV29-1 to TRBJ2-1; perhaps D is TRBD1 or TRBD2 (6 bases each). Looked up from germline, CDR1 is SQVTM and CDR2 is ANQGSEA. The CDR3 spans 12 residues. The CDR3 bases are TGCGGCGGACTACAGGGTCTCGATGAGCAGTTCTTC. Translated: CGGLQGLDEQFF.

The CDR3 loop is CASSPLRTAQETQYF. CDR3 in DNA: TGTGCCAGCAGCCCCCTCCGGACAGCCCAAGAGACCCAGTACTTC. The chain carries TRBV7-9 and TRBJ2-5, with D possibly TRBD1 on 6 matching bases. This CDR3 is built from 15 residues. Germline V gene sequence: CDR1 SEHNR, CDR2 FQNEAQ (reference sequence). V was trimmed by 5 bases and J by 1 base, leaving 14 bases between them.

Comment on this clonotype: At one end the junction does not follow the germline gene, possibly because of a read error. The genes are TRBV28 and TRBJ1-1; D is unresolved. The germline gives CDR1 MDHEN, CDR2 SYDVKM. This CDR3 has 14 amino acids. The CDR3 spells CASSLEGGSTEASF. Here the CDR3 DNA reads TGTGCCAGCAGCCTGGAGGGAGGGAGCACTGAAGCTTCCTTT.

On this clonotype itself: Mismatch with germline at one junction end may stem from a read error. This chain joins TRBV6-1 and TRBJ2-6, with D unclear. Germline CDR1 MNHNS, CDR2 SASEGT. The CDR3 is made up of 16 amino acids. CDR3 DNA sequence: TGTGCCGGCAGAACCACCCCCAACTCTGGGGCCAACGTCCTGACTTTC. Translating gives CAGRTTPNSGANVLTF.

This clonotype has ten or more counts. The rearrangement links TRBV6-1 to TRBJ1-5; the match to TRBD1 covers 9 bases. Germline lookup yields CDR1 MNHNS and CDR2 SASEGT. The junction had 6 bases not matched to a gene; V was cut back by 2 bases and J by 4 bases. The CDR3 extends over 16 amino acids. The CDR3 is CASSEHTGTGNQPQHF. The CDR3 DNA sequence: TGTGCCAGCAGTGAACACACCGGGACAGGGAATCAGCCCCAGCATTTT.

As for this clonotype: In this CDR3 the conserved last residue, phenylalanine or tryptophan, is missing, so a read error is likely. CDR3 DNA sequence: TGCAACATTGAAGCGGACAGGGGGCGAGCAGAGACCCAGTACTAC. Amino acid sequence: CNIEADRGRAETQYY. The V and J genes are TRBV29-1 and TRBJ2-5; 11 bases fit TRBD1. The CDR3 has 15 amino acids. Germline-derived CDR1 and CDR2 are SQVTM and ANQGSEA.

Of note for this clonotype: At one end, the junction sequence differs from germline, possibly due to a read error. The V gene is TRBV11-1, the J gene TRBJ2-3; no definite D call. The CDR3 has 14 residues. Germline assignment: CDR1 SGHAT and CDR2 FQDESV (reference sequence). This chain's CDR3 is CTSSPPPEADTQYF. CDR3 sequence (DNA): TGTACCAGCAGCCCACCTCCTGAAGCAGATACGCAGTATTTC.

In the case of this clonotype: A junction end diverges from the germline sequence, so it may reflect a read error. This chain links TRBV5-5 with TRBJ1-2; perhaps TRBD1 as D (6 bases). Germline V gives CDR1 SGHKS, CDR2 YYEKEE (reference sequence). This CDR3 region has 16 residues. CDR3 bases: TGTGTCAGCAGCCCTCACCCGGACAGAACTAACTATGGTTACACTTTC. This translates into CVSSPHPDRTNYGYTF. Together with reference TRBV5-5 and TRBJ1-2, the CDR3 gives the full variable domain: DAGVTQSPTHLIKTRGQQVTLRCSPISGHKSVSWYQQVLGQGPQFIFQYYEKEERGRGNFPDRFSARQFPNYSSELNVNALLLGDSALYLCVSSPHPDRTNYGYTFGSGTRLTVV.

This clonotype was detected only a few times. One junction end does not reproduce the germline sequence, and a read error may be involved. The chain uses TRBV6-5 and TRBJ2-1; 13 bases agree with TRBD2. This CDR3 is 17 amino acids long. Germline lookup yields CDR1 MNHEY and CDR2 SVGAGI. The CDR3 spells CASSYSGTSGKGNVQFF. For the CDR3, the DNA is TGCGCCAGCAGTTACTCCGGGACTAGCGGGAAAGGGAATGTGCAGTTCTTC.

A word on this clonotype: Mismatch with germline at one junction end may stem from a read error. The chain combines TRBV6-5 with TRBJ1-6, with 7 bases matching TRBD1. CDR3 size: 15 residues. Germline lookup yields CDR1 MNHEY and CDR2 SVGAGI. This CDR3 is CASSYPQGLKSPLHF. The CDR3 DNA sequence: TGTGCTAGCAGTTACCCACAGGGGCTGAAGTCACCCCTCCACTTT.

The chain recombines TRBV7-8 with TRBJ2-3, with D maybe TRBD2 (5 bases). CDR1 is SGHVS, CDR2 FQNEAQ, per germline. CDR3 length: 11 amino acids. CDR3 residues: CISSAGDTQYF. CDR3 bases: TGTATCAGCAGCGCGGGAGATACGCAGTATTTT.

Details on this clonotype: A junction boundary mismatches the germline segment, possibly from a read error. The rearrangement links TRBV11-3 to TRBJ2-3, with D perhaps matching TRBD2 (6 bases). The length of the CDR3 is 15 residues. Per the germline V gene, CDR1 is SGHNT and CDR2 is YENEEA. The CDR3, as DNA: TGTGCCAGCAGCCCGGGGGAACTCCAGGGCGGAATGCAGTATTTC. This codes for CASSPGELQGGMQYF. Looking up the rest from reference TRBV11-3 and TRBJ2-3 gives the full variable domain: EAGVVQSPRYKIIEKKQPVAFWCNPISGHNTLYWYLQNLGQGPELLIRYENEEAVDDSQLPKDRFSAERLKGVDSTLKIQPAELGDSAVYLCASSPGELQGGMQYFGPGTRLTVL.

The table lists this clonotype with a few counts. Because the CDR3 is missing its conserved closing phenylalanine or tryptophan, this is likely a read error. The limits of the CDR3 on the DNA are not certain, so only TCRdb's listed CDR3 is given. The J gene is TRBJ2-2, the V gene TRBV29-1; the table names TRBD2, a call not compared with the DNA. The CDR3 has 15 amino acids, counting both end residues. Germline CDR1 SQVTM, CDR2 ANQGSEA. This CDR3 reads CNVGTSAANTGELFL.

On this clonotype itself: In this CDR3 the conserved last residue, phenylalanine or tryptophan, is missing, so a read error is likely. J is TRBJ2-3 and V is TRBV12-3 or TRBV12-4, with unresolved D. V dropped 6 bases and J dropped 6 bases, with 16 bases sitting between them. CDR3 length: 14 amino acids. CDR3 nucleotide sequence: TGTGCCAGCAGGCCTACTGGTTCGAGTGATACGCAGTATTAT. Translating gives CASRPTGSSDTQYY.

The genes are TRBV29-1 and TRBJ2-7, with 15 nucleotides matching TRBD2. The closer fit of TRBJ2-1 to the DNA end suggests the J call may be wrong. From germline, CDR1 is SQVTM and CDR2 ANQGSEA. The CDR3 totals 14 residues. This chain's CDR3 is CSVAGLAGGGEQFF. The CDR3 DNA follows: TGCAGTGTCGCGGGACTAGCGGGAGGCGGCGAGCAGTTCTTC.

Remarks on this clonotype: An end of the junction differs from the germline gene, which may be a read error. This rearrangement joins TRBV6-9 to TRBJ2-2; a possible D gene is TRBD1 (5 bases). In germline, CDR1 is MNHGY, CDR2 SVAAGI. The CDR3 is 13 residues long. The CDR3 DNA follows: TGTGCCAGCGCCAGGGCGGACACCCGGGAGCTGTTTTTT. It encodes CASARADTRELFF.

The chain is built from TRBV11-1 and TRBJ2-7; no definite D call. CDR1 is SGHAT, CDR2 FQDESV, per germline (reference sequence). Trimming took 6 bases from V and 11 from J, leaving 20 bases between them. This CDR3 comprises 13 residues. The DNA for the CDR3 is TGTGCCAGCAGTGGGAAGCGATCCTACGAAGAGTACTTC. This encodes CASSGKRSYEEYF.

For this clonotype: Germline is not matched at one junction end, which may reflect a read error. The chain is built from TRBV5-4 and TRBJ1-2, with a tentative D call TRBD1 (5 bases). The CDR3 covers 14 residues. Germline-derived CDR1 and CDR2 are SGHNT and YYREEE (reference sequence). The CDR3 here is CASSSDISYSGYAF. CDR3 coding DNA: TGTGCCAGCAGTTCGGACATCTCCTATAGTGGCTACGCCTTC.

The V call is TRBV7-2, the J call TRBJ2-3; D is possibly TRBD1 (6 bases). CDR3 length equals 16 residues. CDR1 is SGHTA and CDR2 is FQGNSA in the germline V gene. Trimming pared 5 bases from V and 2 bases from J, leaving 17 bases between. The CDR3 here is CASSQGSPPYTDTQYF. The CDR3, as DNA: TGTGCCAGCAGCCAGGGGTCTCCACCATACACAGATACGCAGTATTTT.

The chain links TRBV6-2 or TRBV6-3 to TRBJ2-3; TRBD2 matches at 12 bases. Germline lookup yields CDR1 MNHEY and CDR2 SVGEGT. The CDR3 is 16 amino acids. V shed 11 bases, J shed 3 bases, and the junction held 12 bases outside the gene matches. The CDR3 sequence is CAGGYLAGGPTDTQYF. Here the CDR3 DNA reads TGTGCCGGCGGTTACCTAGCGGGAGGGCCGACAGATACGCAGTATTTT.

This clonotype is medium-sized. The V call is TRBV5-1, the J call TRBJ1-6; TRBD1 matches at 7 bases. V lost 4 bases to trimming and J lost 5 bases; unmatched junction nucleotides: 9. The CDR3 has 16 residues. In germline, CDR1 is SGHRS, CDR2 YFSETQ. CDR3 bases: TGCGCCAGCAGCGACAGCCTGACAGGGCATAATTCACCCCTCCACTTT. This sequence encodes CASSDSLTGHNSPLHF.